This T cell receptor beta chain appears in the sequencing data of a study of beta chain features in type 1 diabetes. Overall study findings and caveats: All four CD4+ subsets from Type 1 diabetes patients carried moderately but significantly shorter TCRB CDR3s. For type 1 diabetes patients, VDJ junctions showed fewer insertions and more deletions.

Comments on this clone: What it binds is unknown.

The whole isolated RNA underwent reverse transcription, so sequencing captured expressed TCRB transcripts. Sequencing used immunoSEQ multiplex PCR; TCRdb keeps in-frame clones, though not all of them. The repertoire holds fewer than 25,000 clones, with about 69% as singletons. Donors contributed one heparinised blood draw apiece, averaging roughly 0.12 L. Central memory, naive, regulatory and stem cell-like memory CD4+ cells were sorted by CD45RO/CCR7/CD25/CD127/CD95/CD27. The sequenced sample consisted of Tregs from blood. The TCR was taken from a man aged 18 to 30 with type 1 diabetes.

The DNA of the CDR3 is TGCGCCAGCAGCGTACAGGGGGGGAACACTGAAGCTTTCTTT. Its translation is CASSVQGGNTEAFF. The chain uses TRBV5-1 and TRBJ1-1; 8 bases agree with TRBD1. The CDR3 sequence is 14 residues long. Germline CDR1 is SGHRS and CDR2 is YFSETQ. The ends lost 4 bases at V and 1 base at J; junction bases unmatched: 3. The full variable domain, its missing parts supplied by reference TRBV5-1 and TRBJ1-1, is KAGVTQTPRYLIKTRGQQVTLSCSPISGHRSVSWYQQTPGQGLQFLFEYFSETQRNKGNFPGRFSGRQFSNSRSEMNVSTLELGDSALYLCASSVQGGNTEAFFGQGTRLTVV.